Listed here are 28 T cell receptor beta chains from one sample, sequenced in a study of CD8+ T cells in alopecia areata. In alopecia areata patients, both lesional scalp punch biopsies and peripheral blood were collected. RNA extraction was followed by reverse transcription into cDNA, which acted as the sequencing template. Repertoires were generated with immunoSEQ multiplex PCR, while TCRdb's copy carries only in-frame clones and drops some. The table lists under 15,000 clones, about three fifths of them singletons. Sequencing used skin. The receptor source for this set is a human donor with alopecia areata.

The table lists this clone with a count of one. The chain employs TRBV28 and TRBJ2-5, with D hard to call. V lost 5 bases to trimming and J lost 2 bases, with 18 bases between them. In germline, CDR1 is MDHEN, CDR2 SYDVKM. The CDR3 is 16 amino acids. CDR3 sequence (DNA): TGTGCCAGCAGTGCCGCTTCGGGTTTCGGTCAAGAGACCCAGTACTTC. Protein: CASSAASGFGQETQYF.

CDR3 sequence reads: CASHSGGTGELFF. The CDR3 nucleotides are TGCGCCAGCCACTCAGGGGGCACCGGGGAGCTGTTTTTT. The J gene is TRBJ2-2, the V gene TRBV10-1, with TRBD1 matching 7 bases. The CDR3 is made up of 13 amino acids. V gave up 8 bases and J gave up 4 bases; unmatched junction bases: 4. Germline CDR1 and CDR2: WNHNN and SYGVQD (reference sequence).

In nucleotides, the CDR3 is TGTGCCAGCAGATCAGGGCCCCGGGGGGATGAAAAACTGTTTTTT. Its protein product is CASRSGPRGDEKLFF. V and J are TRBV28 and TRBJ1-4, with TRBD1 as a possible D gene (5 bases). Per germline, CDR1 MDHEN and CDR2 SYDVKM. This CDR3 region has 15 residues. V was cut by 6 bases and J by 6 bases, with 17 bases left in between.

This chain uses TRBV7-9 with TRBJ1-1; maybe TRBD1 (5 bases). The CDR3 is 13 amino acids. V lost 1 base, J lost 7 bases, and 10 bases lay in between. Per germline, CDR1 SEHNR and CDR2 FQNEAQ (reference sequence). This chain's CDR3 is CASSLEQAGEAFF. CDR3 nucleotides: TGTGCCAGCAGCTTAGAACAGGCCGGTGAAGCTTTCTTT. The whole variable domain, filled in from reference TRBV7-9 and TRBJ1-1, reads DTGVSQNPRHKITKRGQNVTFRCDPISEHNRLYWYRQTLGQGPEFLTYFQNEAQLEKSRLLSDRFSAERPKGSFSTLEIQRTEQGDSAMYLCASSLEQAGEAFFGQGTRLTVV.

The CDR3 coding sequence is TGTGCCAGCTCACCAATGGGACAGGGATCCGATACGCAGTATTTT. Protein sequence: CASSPMGQGSDTQYF. The rearrangement joins TRBV18 to TRBJ2-3; TRBD1 matches at 9 bases. The CDR3 is made up of 15 amino acids. Germline trimming cut 2 bases from V and 6 bases from J; bases unmatched to any gene: 6. Germline loops: CDR1 KGHSH, CDR2 LQKENI.

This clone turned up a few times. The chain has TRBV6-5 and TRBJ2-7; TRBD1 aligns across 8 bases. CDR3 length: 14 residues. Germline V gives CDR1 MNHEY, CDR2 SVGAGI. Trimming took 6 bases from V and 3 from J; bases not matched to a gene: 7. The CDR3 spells CASSPGTGNYEQYF. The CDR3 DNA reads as TGTGCCAGCAGCCCCGGGACAGGTAACTACGAGCAGTACTTC.

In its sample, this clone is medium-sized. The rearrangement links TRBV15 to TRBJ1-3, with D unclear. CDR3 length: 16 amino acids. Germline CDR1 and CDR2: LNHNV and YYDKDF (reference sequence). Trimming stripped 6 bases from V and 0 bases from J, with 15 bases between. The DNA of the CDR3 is TGTGCCACCAGTCAGAAGGCGCATAGCTCTGGAAACACCATATATTTT. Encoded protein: CATSQKAHSSGNTIYF.

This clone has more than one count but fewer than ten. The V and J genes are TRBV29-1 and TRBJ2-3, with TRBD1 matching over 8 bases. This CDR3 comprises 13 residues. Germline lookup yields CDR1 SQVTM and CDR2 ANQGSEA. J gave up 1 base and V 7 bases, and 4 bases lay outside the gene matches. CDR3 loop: CSGFRGRTDTQYF. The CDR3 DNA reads TGCAGCGGGTTCAGGGGGCGCACAGATACGCAGTATTTT.

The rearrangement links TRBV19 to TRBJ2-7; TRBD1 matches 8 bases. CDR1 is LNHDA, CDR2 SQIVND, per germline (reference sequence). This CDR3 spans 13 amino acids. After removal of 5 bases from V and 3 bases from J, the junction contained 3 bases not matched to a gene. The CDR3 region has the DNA TGTGCCAGTAGTTGGACAGGGAGCTACGAGCAGTACTTC. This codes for CASSWTGSYEQYF.

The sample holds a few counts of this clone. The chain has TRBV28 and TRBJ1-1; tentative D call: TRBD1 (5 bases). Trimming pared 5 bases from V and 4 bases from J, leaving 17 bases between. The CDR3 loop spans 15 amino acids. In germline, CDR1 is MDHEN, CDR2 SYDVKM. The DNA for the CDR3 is TGTGCCAGCAGTCCTCTCAGGGAGGTGGGCACTGAAGCTTTCTTT. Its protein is CASSPLREVGTEAFF.

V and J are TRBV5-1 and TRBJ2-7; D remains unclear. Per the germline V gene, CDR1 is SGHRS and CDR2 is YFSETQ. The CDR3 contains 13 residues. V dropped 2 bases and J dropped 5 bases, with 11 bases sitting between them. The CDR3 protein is CASSLEYGDEQYF. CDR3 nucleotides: TGCGCCAGCAGCTTAGAATATGGGGACGAGCAGTACTTC.

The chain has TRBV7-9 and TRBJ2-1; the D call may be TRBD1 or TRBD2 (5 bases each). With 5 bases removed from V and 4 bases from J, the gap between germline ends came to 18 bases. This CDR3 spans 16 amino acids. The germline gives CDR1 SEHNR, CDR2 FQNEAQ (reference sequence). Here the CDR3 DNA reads TGTGCCAGCAGCCGAACCCGGGACCTACGATACAATGAGCAGTTCTTC. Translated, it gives CASSRTRDLRYNEQFF. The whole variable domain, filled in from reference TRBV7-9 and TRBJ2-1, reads DTGVSQNPRHKITKRGQNVTFRCDPISEHNRLYWYRQTLGQGPEFLTYFQNEAQLEKSRLLSDRFSAERPKGSFSTLEIQRTEQGDSAMYLCASSRTRDLRYNEQFFGPGTRLTVL.

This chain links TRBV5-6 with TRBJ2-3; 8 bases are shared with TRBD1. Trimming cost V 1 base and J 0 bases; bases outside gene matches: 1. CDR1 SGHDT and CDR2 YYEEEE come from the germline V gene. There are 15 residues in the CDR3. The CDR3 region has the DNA TGTGCCAGCAGCTTGCAGGGGGCCAGCACAGATACGCAGTATTTT. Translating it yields CASSLQGASTDTQYF.

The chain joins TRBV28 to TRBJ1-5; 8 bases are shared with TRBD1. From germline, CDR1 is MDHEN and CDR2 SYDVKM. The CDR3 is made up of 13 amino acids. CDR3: CAITLTGASPQHF. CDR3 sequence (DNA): TGTGCTATAACACTGACAGGGGCTTCGCCCCAGCATTTT. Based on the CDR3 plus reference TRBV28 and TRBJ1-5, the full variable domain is DVKVTQSSRYLVKRTGEKVFLECVQDMDHENMFWYRQDPGLGLRLIYFSYDVKMKEKGDIPEGYSVSREKKERFSLILESASTNQTSMYLCAITLTGASPQHFGDGTRLSIL.

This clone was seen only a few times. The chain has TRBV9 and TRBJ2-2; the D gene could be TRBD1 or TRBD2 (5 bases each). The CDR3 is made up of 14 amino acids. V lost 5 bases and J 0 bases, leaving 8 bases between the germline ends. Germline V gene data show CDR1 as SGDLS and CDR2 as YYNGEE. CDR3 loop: CASRGDPNTGELFF. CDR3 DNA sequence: TGTGCCAGCAGGGGGGATCCGAACACCGGGGAGCTGTTTTTT. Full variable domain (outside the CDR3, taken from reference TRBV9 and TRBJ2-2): DSGVTQTPKHLITATGQRVTLRCSPRSGDLSVYWYQQSLDQGLQFLIQYYNGEERAKGNILERFSAQQFPDLHSELNLSSLELGDSALYFCASRGDPNTGELFFGEGSRLTVL.

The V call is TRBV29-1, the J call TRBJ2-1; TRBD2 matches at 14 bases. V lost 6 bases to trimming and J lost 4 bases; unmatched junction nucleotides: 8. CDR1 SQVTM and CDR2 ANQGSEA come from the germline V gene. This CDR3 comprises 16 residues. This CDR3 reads CSVVVGTSGSYNEQFF. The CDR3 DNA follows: TGCAGCGTAGTCGTCGGGACTAGCGGGAGTTACAATGAGCAGTTCTTC.

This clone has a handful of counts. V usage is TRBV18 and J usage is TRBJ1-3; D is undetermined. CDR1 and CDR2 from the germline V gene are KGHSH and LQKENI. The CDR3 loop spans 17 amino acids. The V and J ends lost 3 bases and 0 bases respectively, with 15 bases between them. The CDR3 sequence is CASSPAVQPFSGNTIYF. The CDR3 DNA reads TGTGCCAGCTCACCGGCAGTACAGCCGTTCTCTGGAAACACCATATATTTT.

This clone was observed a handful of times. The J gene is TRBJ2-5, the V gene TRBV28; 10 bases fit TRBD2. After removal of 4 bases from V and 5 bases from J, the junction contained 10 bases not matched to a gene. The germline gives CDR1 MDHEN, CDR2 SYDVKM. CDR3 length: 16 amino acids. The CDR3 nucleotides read TGTGCCAGCAGTTCTCGGCTAGCGGGAGTCGACGAGACCCAGTACTTC. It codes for CASSSRLAGVDETQYF.

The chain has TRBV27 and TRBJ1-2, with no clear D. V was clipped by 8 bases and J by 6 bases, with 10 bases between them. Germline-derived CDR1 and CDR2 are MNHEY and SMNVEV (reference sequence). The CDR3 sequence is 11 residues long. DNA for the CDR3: TGTGCCAGCTCGAATGGTAATGGCTACACCTTC. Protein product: CASSNGNGYTF.

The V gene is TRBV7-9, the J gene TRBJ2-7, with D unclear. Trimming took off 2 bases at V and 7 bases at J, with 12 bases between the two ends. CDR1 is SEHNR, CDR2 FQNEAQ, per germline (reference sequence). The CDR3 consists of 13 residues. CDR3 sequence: CASSLRPWREQYF. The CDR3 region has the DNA TGTGCCAGCAGCTTAAGGCCCTGGCGGGAGCAGTACTTC.

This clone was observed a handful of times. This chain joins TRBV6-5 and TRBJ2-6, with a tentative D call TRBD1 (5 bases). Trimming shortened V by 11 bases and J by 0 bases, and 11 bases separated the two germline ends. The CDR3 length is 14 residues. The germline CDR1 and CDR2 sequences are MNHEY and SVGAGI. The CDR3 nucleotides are TGTGCCGCCAGGGCGGACTCTGGGGCCAACGTCCTGACTTTC. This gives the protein CAARADSGANVLTF.

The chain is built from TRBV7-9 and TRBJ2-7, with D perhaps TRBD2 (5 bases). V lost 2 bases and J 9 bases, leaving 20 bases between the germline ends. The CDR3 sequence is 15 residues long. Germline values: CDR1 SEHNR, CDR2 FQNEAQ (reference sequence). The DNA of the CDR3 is TGTGCCAGCAGCTTACCCGTACTCGAGGGCACGCGGCAGTACTTC. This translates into CASSLPVLEGTRQYF. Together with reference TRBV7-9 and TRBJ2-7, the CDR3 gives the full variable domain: DTGVSQNPRHKITKRGQNVTFRCDPISEHNRLYWYRQTLGQGPEFLTYFQNEAQLEKSRLLSDRFSAERPKGSFSTLEIQRTEQGDSAMYLCASSLPVLEGTRQYFGPGTRLTVT.

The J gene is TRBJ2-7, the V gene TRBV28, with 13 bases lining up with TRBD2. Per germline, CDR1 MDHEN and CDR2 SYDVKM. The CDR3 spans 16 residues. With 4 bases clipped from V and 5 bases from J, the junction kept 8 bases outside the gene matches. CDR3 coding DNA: TGTGCCAGCAGTTCGGGACTAGCGGGATATGTAGACGAGCAGTACTTC. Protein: CASSSGLAGYVDEQYF.

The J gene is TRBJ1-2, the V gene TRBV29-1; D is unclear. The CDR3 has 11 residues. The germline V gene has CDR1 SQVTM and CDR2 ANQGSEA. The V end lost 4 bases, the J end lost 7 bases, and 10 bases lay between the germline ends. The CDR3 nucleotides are TGCAGCGTTGGGTCAACCCGTGGCTACACCTTC. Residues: CSVGSTRGYTF.

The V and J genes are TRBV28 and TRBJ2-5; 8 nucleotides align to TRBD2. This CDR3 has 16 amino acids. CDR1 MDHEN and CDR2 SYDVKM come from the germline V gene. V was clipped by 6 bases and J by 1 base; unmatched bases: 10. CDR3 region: CASSLVGLAGQETQYF. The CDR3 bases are TGTGCCAGCAGCCTAGTGGGGCTAGCGGGCCAAGAGACCCAGTACTTC.

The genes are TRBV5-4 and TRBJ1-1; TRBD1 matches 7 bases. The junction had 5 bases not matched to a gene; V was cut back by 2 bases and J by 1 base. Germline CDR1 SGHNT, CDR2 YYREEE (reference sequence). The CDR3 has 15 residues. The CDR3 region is CASSFQDRRNTEAFF. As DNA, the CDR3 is TGTGCCAGCAGCTTTCAGGACAGGAGGAACACTGAAGCTTTCTTT. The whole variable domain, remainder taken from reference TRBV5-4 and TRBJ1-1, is ETGVTQSPTHLIKTRGQQVTLRCSSQSGHNTVSWYQQALGQGPQFIFQYYREEENGRGNFPPRFSGLQFPNYSSELNVNALELDDSALYLCASSFQDRRNTEAFFGQGTRLTVV.

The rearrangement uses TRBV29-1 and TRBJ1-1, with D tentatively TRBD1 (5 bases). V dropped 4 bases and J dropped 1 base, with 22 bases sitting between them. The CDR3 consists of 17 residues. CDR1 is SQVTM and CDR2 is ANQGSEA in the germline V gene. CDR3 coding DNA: TGCAGCGTTGTAGTGGCCGGGGGACTTTTTGGGAACACTGAAGCTTTCTTT. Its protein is CSVVVAGGLFGNTEAFF.

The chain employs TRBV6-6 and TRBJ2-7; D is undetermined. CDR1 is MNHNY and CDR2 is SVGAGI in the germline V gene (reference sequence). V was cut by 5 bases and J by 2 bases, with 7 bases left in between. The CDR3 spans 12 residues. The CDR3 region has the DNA TGTGCCAGCAGTGGCAACGCCTACGAGCAGTACTTC. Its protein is CASSGNAYEQYF.